Here is one T cell receptor beta chain with its context. CDR1 SNHLY and CDR2 FYNNEI come from the germline V gene. The CDR3 has 15 amino acids. V lost 4 bases and J lost 4; bases outside the gene matches: 9. Using unique molecular identifiers, the investigators prepared the TCRbeta library. TCRdb processed the PCR reads anew with MiXCR; each CDR3 protein has one entry. The profile shows around 370,000 distinct CDR3 sequences, about a tenth of them singletons. The sample comes from a study of T-cell reconstitution after alpha-beta-depleted transplantation in children. The specimen comprised PBMCs from the stem cell graft donor, sampled from the stem cell graft. The sequence came from a human donor who donated a stem cell graft to a child with acute lymphoblastic leukemia. The genes are TRBV2 and TRBJ2-7, with TRBD2 matching 8 bases. CDR3 in amino acids: CASSGPAGVLYEQYF. CDR3 sequence (DNA): TGTGCCAGCAGTGGCCCAGCGGGAGTTTTGTACGAGCAGTACTTC.